Listed below are T cell receptor beta chains from one sample, sequenced in a study of blood T cell repertoires in COVID-19. Only in-frame clones appear in the TCRdb table, and some are missing; sequencing was by immunoSEQ multiplex PCR. This table holds about 160,000 clones, roughly 84% found once. Sequenced input: peripheral blood. The receptors here all came from a man aged 70-80 years with acute or convalescent COVID-19. CDR3s include the opening cysteine and the closing phenylalanine or tryptophan. A D gene is named only where the DNA matches it firmly. The size field is filled for only some rows; it gives once, few, many or a size class.

size	V	J	D	DNA	CDR3
NA	TRBV6-5	TRBJ1-5	TRBD1	TGTGCCAGCGGGAAGGGACAGGGACACAATCAGCCCCAGCATTTT	CASGKGQGHNQPQHF
NA	TRBV27	TRBJ2-3	NA	TGTGCCAGCAGTTTAGGGGGGGCGATGACAGATACGCAGTATTTT	CASSLGGAMTDTQYF
NA	TRBV19	TRBJ2-2	TRBD1	TGTGCCAGTAGTCCGACAGGGGGCTTCGGCACCGGGGAGCTGTTTTTT	CASSPTGGFGTGELFF
few	TRBV6-5	TRBJ1-2	TRBD1	TGTGCCAGCACCCCCCGACAGGGGACTTATGGCTACACCTTC	CASTPRQGTYGYTF
NA	TRBV5-1	TRBJ2-6	NA	TGCGCCAGCAGCTGGACAGTTCAAGGTGGCTCTGGGGCCAACGTCCTGACTTTC	CASSWTVQGGSGANVLTF
NA	TRBV27	TRBJ1-3	TRBD1	TGTGCCAGCAATCAGGCGGACAGGGTGGAGAGGTTTGCTGGAAACACCATATATTTT	CASNQADRVERFAGNTIYF
NA	TRBV19	TRBJ2-1	TRBD1	TGTGCCAGTAGGAGACAGGGGGTAACCTACAATGAGCAGTTCTTC	CASRRQGVTYNEQFF
NA	TRBV27	TRBJ2-5	NA	TGTGCCACCCTAATTTCGGATTGGAGGAAGACCCAGTACTTC	CATLISDWRKTQYF
once	TRBV9	TRBJ2-5	NA	TGTGCCAGCAGCGTGGCGGCTAACCGTGGGACCCAGTACTTC	CASSVAANRGTQYF
NA	TRBV3-1/TRBV3-2	TRBJ2-5	NA	TGTGCCAGCAGCCAAGTAGCGGAGACCCAGTACTTC	CASSQVAETQYF
NA	TRBV6-1	TRBJ1-5	NA	TGTGCCAGCAGTGAAGCGCCAGGGCAGCATTTT	CASSEAPGQHF
NA	TRBV9	TRBJ2-4	NA	TGTGCCAGCAGCGTATATGACAGCCTTTTAACCAAAAACATTCAGTACTTC	CASSVYDSLLTKNIQYF
NA	TRBV5-6	TRBJ2-1	NA	TGTGCCAGCAGCTTGGGATATAGGGTAAGAGGGTACAATGAGCAGTTCTTC	CASSLGYRVRGYNEQFF
NA	TRBV20-1	TRBJ2-3	NA	TGCAGTGCTAGTTCCGGACTAAGCACAGATACGCAGTATTTT	CSASSGLSTDTQYF
NA	TRBV3-1/TRBV3-2	TRBJ1-5	TRBD1	TGTGCCAGCAGCCAAGAAAGACAGGGTCATTCGCCCCAGCATTTT	CASSQERQGHSPQHF
NA	TRBV5-8	TRBJ1-5	TRBD1	TGTGCCAGCAGCTGGAAAAAGGGGGCGGCTGGCAATCAGCCCCAGCATTTT	CASSWKKGAAGNQPQHF
NA	TRBV5-1	TRBJ1-1	TRBD1	TGCGCCAGCAGTACGCAGGGGGCCCCCGAAGCTTTCTTT	CASSTQGAPEAFF
NA	TRBV6-1	TRBJ2-7	TRBD2	TGTGCCAGCAGTGTAACCCTCTGGACTAGCGGGACGGACGAGCAGTACTTC	CASSVTLWTSGTDEQYF
NA	TRBV10-3	TRBJ2-3	NA	TGTGCCATCAGTAGCTCGTATAGCACTAGCACAGATACGCAGTATTTT	CAISSSYSTSTDTQYF
NA	TRBV7-2	TRBJ2-1	TRBD2	TGTGCCAGCAGCTTCCTGCCGGGACTAGGCAATGAGCAGTTCTTC	CASSFLPGLGNEQFF
NA	TRBV18	TRBJ2-1	TRBD2	TGTGCCAGCTCATCGGGACTAGCGGGGAGCAACAATGAGCAGTTCTTC	CASSSGLAGSNNEQFF
NA	TRBV6-5	TRBJ2-7	NA	TGTGCCAGCGGGACACGGGCCGAATCCTACGAGCAGTACTTC	CASGTRAESYEQYF
NA	TRBV6-4	TRBJ2-3	TRBD2	TGTGCCAGCAGTAGAAGCGGGGGGGGCACAGATACGCAGTATTTT	CASSRSGGGTDTQYF
NA	TRBV11-2	TRBJ2-1	TRBD2	TGTGCCAGCAGGACTAGCGGGTTCAATGAGCAGTTCTTC	CASRTSGFNEQFF
NA	TRBV7-2	TRBJ2-2	NA	TGTGCCAGCAGCTCAAGAGGCGGGGAGCTGTTTTTT	CASSSRGGELFF
few	TRBV6-5	TRBJ2-1	TRBD1	TGTGCCAGCATGGGGGACAGGGTTCTTCAGTTCTTC	CASMGDRVLQFF
NA	TRBV6-5	TRBJ2-1	TRBD2	TGTGCCAGCGGTAGCGGGAGGGCCGAAAATGAGCAGTTCTTC	CASGSGRAENEQFF
once	TRBV7-2	TRBJ1-6	TRBD1	TGTGCCAGCAGCCCCACGACAGGGGGCAGCTCACCCCTCCACTTT	CASSPTTGGSSPLHF
NA	TRBV4-2	TRBJ2-1	TRBD2	TGTGCCAGCAGCCAAGATAGCGGGGGGCTGGGTTCCTACAATGAGCAGTTCTTC	CASSQDSGGLGSYNEQFF
NA	TRBV11-2	TRBJ1-6	NA	TGTGCCAGCGCTATTTTCGGGGTTTCAGATTCACCCCTCCACTTT	CASAIFGVSDSPLHF
NA	TRBV19	TRBJ1-1	NA	TGTGCCAGTAGTATTGATTCGGGAGGGTACACTGAAGCTTTCTTT	CASSIDSGGYTEAFF
NA	TRBV3-1/TRBV3-2	TRBJ2-3	TRBD2	TGTGCCAGCAGCTTTAGCGGGGCAACCCCGAATACGCAGTATTTT	CASSFSGATPNTQYF
few	TRBV5-6	TRBJ1-1	TRBD1	TGTGCCAGCAGCTTTTTGTCGGTGGGGACAGGGGTATATGAAGCTTTCTTT	CASSFLSVGTGVYEAFF
NA	TRBV5-1	TRBJ2-5	TRBD1	TGCGCCAGCAGGACAGGGGGTCAAGAGACCCAGTACTTC	CASRTGGQETQYF
NA	TRBV4-2	TRBJ2-3	TRBD2	TGTGCCAGCAGCCAAGAGGGGACTAGCGGGAGTCTTCATCCCCCAGATACGCAGTATTTT	CASSQEGTSGSLHPPDTQYF
NA	TRBV4-2	TRBJ2-7	NA	TGTGCCAGCAGCCAAGACGTCATACAGGGCTGGGACGAGCAGTACTTC	CASSQDVIQGWDEQYF
once	TRBV24-1	TRBJ2-3	NA	TGTGCCACCAGTCCGGTAGCCGGGGATACGCAGTATTTT	CATSPVAGDTQYF
NA	TRBV7-3	TRBJ2-1	TRBD2	TGTGCCAGCAGCTTAAAGGCACGCCTCCCAGCGGGGGGCACCTACAATGAGCAGTTCTTC	CASSLKARLPAGGTYNEQFF
NA	TRBV18	TRBJ1-4	NA	TGTGCCAGCTCACCGCCAGGGGAAGAAAAACTGTTTTTT	CASSPPGEEKLFF
few	TRBV5-7	TRBJ2-3	NA	TGTGCCAGCAGCTTTCCTTATAGAACAGATACGCAGTATTTT	CASSFPYRTDTQYF
NA	TRBV28	TRBJ2-3	NA	TGTGCCAGCAGTTTCGGTGGGGGCAGGGGCACAGATACGCAGTATTTT	CASSFGGGRGTDTQYF
NA	TRBV6-5	TRBJ1-1	NA	TGTGCCAGCACCTCGGGTGGGGGGACTGAAGCTTTCTTT	CASTSGGGTEAFF
NA	TRBV9	TRBJ1-1	NA	TGTGCCAGCAGCGTAGAGCCCCTCTGGGGGGGAGCTTTCTTT	CASSVEPLWGGAFF
once	TRBV2	TRBJ2-1	TRBD1	TGTGCCAGCACTGGTTCGCGGGCCAGGGGGTACAATGAGCAGTTCTTC	CASTGSRARGYNEQFF
NA	TRBV27	TRBJ2-7	TRBD2	TGTGCCAGCAGTTCAGTACTAGCGGGATCCTACGAGCAGTACTTC	CASSSVLAGSYEQYF
NA	TRBV7-2	TRBJ2-1	TRBD2	TGTGCCAGCGAAGCGGGGGTGGAGCAGTTCTTC	CASEAGVEQFF
few	TRBV6-2/TRBV6-3	TRBJ2-5	TRBD2	TGTGCCAGCAGCCCTGGGACTAGCGGGCCCTATGGGACCCAGTACTTC	CASSPGTSGPYGTQYF
NA	TRBV28	TRBJ2-1	TRBD2	TGTGCCAGCAGAGCGGCGGGGGGGCCTAATGAGCAGTTCTTC	CASRAAGGPNEQFF
NA	TRBV3-1/TRBV3-2	TRBJ1-2	NA	TGTGCCAGCAGCCGAGGCGGTGGCTACACCTTC	CASSRGGGYTF
NA	TRBV10-2	TRBJ2-5	NA	TGCGCCAGCAGTACAAGCCGATTCGAGCGGAGTAGACAAGAGACCCAGTACTTC	CASSTSRFERSRQETQYF